This paragraph covers one T cell receptor beta chain sequence. The library tagged each cDNA molecule with unique molecular identifiers. TCRdb analysed the RACE reads with MiXCR anew, one entry per CDR3 protein. The table has fewer than 100,000 distinct CDR3 sequences, 9% to 9.5% seen once. The sample originates from a study of human T cells and chemical hapten exposure. Described time point: patch test 2, 6 weeks after DPC sensitization. Documented treatment: therapeutic diphenylcyclopropenone sensitization with weekly scalp DPC. Investigators collected blood before applying each patch test. Germline CDR1 and CDR2: SGHNT and YENEEA. CDR3 length: 16 residues. V was pared by 5 bases and J by 8 bases, with 8 bases of the junction left unmatched.

The rearrangement links TRBV11-3 to TRBJ2-1, with 14 bases identical to TRBD2. Sample: whole blood, taken in connection with sensitization to the hapten diphenylcyclopropenone (DPC). The TCR sequence derives from a woman in her forties with alopecia areata. Some clones in this sample may be carry-over from other donors' samples. CDR3 residues: CASSRTGTSGSDEQFF. The DNA of the CDR3 is TGTGCCAGCAGCCGAACCGGGACTAGCGGGAGCGATGAGCAGTTCTTC.